Following are 28 T cell receptor beta chains from one sample sequenced in a study of T cell responses to AZD1222 COVID-19 vaccine. Data came from immunoSEQ multiplex PCR; TCRdb stores just in-frame clones and leaves some out. The table includes more than 140,000 clones, approximately 90% detected once. Material: peripheral blood, obtained on day 0 of MenACWY control vaccination. These receptors all come from an adult in good health.

The chain links TRBV5-5 to TRBJ1-3, with D unresolved. CDR3 length: 14 amino acids. V was clipped by 1 base and J by 4 bases, with 9 bases between them. Germline V CDR1 and CDR2: SGHKS, YYEKEE (reference sequence). CDR3 protein: CASSLWGDGNTIYF. The CDR3 DNA is TGTGCCAGCAGCTTGTGGGGAGACGGAAACACCATATATTTT.

The chain employs TRBV7-3 and TRBJ2-1; TRBD2 agrees at 13 bases. The CDR3 sequence is 16 residues long. With 0 bases clipped from V and 6 bases from J, the junction kept 2 bases outside the gene matches. Germline loops: CDR1 SGHTA, CDR2 FQGTGA. The CDR3 DNA reads as TGTGCCAGCAGCTTAACCGGACTAGCGGGAGCCAATGAGCAGTTCTTC. Translating it yields CASSLTGLAGANEQFF.

The V gene is TRBV20-1, the J gene TRBJ2-1; D is ambiguous. V lost 3 bases, J lost 3 bases, and 3 bases lay in between. The germline CDR1 and CDR2 sequences are DFQATT and SNEGSKA (reference sequence). This CDR3 contains 11 residues. In nucleotides, the CDR3 is TGCAGTGCTAGCTTCTACAATGAGCAGTTCTTC. Its translation is CSASFYNEQFF.

The chain is built from TRBV25-1 and TRBJ2-1; the D gene is possibly TRBD2 (5 bases). The CDR3 contains 16 residues. Germline CDR1 MGHDK, CDR2 SYGVNS. V lost 3 bases and J 0 bases, leaving 12 bases between the germline ends. CDR3 nucleotide sequence: TGTGCCAGCAGTGATCCCGCAGGAGGCTCCTACAATGAGCAGTTCTTC. Translation: CASSDPAGGSYNEQFF. The variable domain in full, with the rest retrieved from reference TRBV25-1 and TRBJ2-1, is EADIYQTPRYLVIGTGKKITLECSQTMGHDKMYWYQQDPGMELHLIHYSYGVNSTEKGDLSSESTVSRIRTEHFPLTLESARPSHTSQYLCASSDPAGGSYNEQFFGPGTRLTVL.

The rearrangement links TRBV5-4 to TRBJ1-1, with D uncertain. The CDR3 length is 14 residues. Trimming removed 2 bases from V and 5 bases from J, with 13 bases in between. Germline loops: CDR1 SGHNT, CDR2 YYREEE (reference sequence). DNA for the CDR3: TGTGCCAGCAGCTTAGGTCCCGTTGGGACTGAAGCTTTCTTT. Protein: CASSLGPVGTEAFF.

In its sample, this clone was seen a few times. The chain joins TRBV28 to TRBJ1-1, with D possibly TRBD1 on 6 matching bases. V shed 4 bases and J shed 0 bases, with 9 bases lying between them. The CDR3 spans 14 residues. The germline gives CDR1 MDHEN, CDR2 SYDVKM. CDR3 nucleotide sequence: TGTGCCAGCAGTTCGACAGGCATGAACACTGAAGCTTTCTTT. It encodes CASSSTGMNTEAFF.

The chain joins TRBV5-1 to TRBJ2-7, with 9 bases fitting TRBD1. The germline V gene encodes CDR1 SGHRS and CDR2 YFSETQ. The V gene end was trimmed by 4 bases and the J gene end by 3 bases; junction bases not matched to a gene: 14. The CDR3 length is 17 residues. Written as DNA, the CDR3 is TGCGCCAGCAGCGCATTGGACAGGGGTTTGGGGCTCTACGAGCAGTACTTC. Its translation: CASSALDRGLGLYEQYF. Using reference TRBV5-1 and TRBJ2-7 for the parts outside the CDR3, the full variable domain is KAGVTQTPRYLIKTRGQQVTLSCSPISGHRSVSWYQQTPGQGLQFLFEYFSETQRNKGNFPGRFSGRQFSNSRSEMNVSTLELGDSALYLCASSALDRGLGLYEQYFGPGTRLTVT.

In its sample, this clone was seen a few times. The chain carries TRBV30 and TRBJ1-1, with unresolved D. Germline lookup yields CDR1 GTSNPN and CDR2 SVGIG (reference sequence). With 0 bases removed from V and 4 bases from J, the gap between germline ends came to 9 bases. The CDR3 is 13 amino acids. CDR3: CAWSVGRVTEAFF. The CDR3 DNA reads TGTGCCTGGAGTGTAGGTCGGGTCACTGAAGCTTTCTTT.

The chain recombines TRBV19 with TRBJ2-5; 8 bases align to TRBD2. The CDR3 extends over 14 amino acids. With V trimmed by 4 bases and J by 5 bases, 6 bases remained unmatched. Germline-derived CDR1 and CDR2 are LNHDA and SQIVND (reference sequence). The CDR3 sequence: CASSTGGAWETQYF. For the CDR3, the DNA is TGTGCCAGTAGTACGGGGGGGGCTTGGGAGACCCAGTACTTC.

CDR3 nucleotides: TGTGCCAGCTCACCAGGTAGTAGGCCCGGAGAGACCCAGTACTTC. This sequence encodes CASSPGSRPGETQYF. The J gene is TRBJ2-5, the V gene TRBV18; D gene unclear. The CDR3 totals 15 residues. Deletions cut 2 bases from V and 4 bases from J, with 14 bases between. Germline V gives CDR1 KGHSH, CDR2 LQKENI.

The rearrangement joins TRBV5-4 to TRBJ2-3; D not resolved. The V end was cut by 0 bases, the J end by 1 base, with 9 bases between. The CDR3 runs 15 residues. From germline, CDR1 is SGHNT and CDR2 YYREEE (reference sequence). The CDR3 reads CASSLGRRGTDTQYF. In DNA, the CDR3 is TGTGCCAGCAGCTTGGGACGCCGGGGCACAGATACGCAGTATTTT.

The chain joins TRBV28 to TRBJ2-3; D unresolved. The germline V and J ends were trimmed by 6 bases and 2 bases, with 3 bases remaining between them. CDR1 is MDHEN and CDR2 is SYDVKM in the germline V gene. The CDR3 runs to 11 residues. The CDR3 coding sequence is TGTGCCAGCAGGGCCACAGATACGCAGTATTTT. Translation: CASRATDTQYF.

The chain uses TRBV27 and TRBJ2-3; D possibly uses TRBD1 or TRBD2 (5 bases each). V shed 0 bases and J shed 4 bases, with 8 bases lying between them. The CDR3 extends over 14 amino acids. CDR1 MNHEY and CDR2 SMNVEV come from the germline V gene (reference sequence). The CDR3 is CASSLSRGPDTQYF. The CDR3 bases are TGTGCCAGCAGTTTATCCCGGGGCCCAGATACGCAGTATTTT.

This clone was seen just once. This rearrangement joins TRBV4-3 to TRBJ1-4, with D perhaps TRBD1 (5 bases). CDR3 length: 15 amino acids. Deletions cut 8 bases from V and 4 bases from J, with 17 bases between. Germline CDR1 and CDR2: LGHNA and YSLEER. CDR3 amino acids: CASSSMGTNNEKLFF. CDR3 DNA: TGCGCCAGCTCCTCTATGGGGACTAATAATGAAAAACTGTTTTTT.

This chain joins TRBV5-6 and TRBJ2-1, with D possibly TRBD2 on 5 matching bases. This CDR3 comprises 17 residues. Germline assignment: CDR1 SGHDT and CDR2 YYEEEE. The ends were cut back, 0 bases at V and 0 bases at J, with 13 bases in the middle. In nucleotides, the CDR3 is TGTGCCAGCAGCTTGGGCTCTAGCAGGAACTCCTACAATGAGCAGTTCTTC. It specifies CASSLGSSRNSYNEQFF.

This sequence joins TRBV19 and TRBJ1-4; D unresolved. Germline V gene lookup returns CDR1 LNHDA and CDR2 SQIVND (reference sequence). The CDR3 consists of 15 residues. Trimming stripped 9 bases from V and 11 bases from J, with 25 bases between. CDR3 coding DNA: TGTGCCAGCGGCCAGGTCCACGACCCGAGAGGGAAACTGTTTTTT. The encoded protein is CASGQVHDPRGKLFF. The whole variable domain, remainder taken from reference TRBV19 and TRBJ1-4, is DGGITQSPKYLFRKEGQNVTLSCEQNLNHDAMYWYRQDPGQGLRLIYYSQIVNDFQKGDIAEGYSVSREKKESFPLTVTSAQKNPTAFYLCASGQVHDPRGKLFFGSGTQLSVL.

This chain uses TRBV29-1 with TRBJ1-3, with D hard to call. Germline V CDR1 and CDR2: SQVTM, ANQGSEA. The CDR3 spans 14 residues. V gave up 6 bases and J gave up 3 bases, with 15 bases separating them. The CDR3 DNA is TGCAGCGTCCAAATCCCGGGATATGGAAACACCATATATTTT. Translated, it gives CSVQIPGYGNTIYF.

The chain joins TRBV10-3 to TRBJ2-5, with TRBD2 matching over 12 bases. From germline, CDR1 is ENHRY and CDR2 SYGVKD. The length of the CDR3 is 15 residues. V lost 6 bases, J lost 2 bases, and 4 bases stayed unmatched. CDR3 in amino acids: CAISRLAGEQETQYF. For the CDR3, the DNA is TGTGCCATCAGCCGACTAGCGGGGGAACAAGAGACCCAGTACTTC.

The J gene is TRBJ1-3, the V gene TRBV9; a possible D gene is TRBD1 (5 bases). CDR1 and CDR2 from the germline V gene are SGDLS and YYNGEE. Trimming took off 2 bases at V and 4 bases at J, with 19 bases between the two ends. The CDR3 is 17 amino acids. The CDR3 protein is CASSVGTSSGGGNTIYF. CDR3 DNA sequence: TGTGCCAGCAGCGTCGGGACCTCTTCAGGTGGAGGAAACACCATATATTTT.

The rearrangement joins TRBV7-2 to TRBJ1-2; maybe TRBD1 (5 bases). The CDR3 runs to 15 residues. The V and J ends lost 5 bases and 7 bases respectively, with 20 bases between them. The germline gives CDR1 SGHTA, CDR2 FQGNSA. The CDR3 region is CASSIPPHLGPGYTF. The CDR3 region has the DNA TGTGCCAGCAGCATTCCTCCCCACCTGGGACCTGGCTACACCTTC.

The rearrangement uses TRBV28 and TRBJ1-2, with 7 bases that match TRBD1. The germline V gene encodes CDR1 MDHEN and CDR2 SYDVKM. The CDR3 is made up of 13 amino acids. V shed 5 bases, J shed 3 bases, and the junction held 3 bases outside the gene matches. The CDR3 is CASSLTGDYGYTF. The CDR3 DNA reads as TGTGCCAGCAGTCTCACAGGGGACTATGGCTACACCTTC.

The chain joins TRBV6-5 to TRBJ1-3; the match to TRBD1 covers 7 bases. This CDR3 has 15 amino acids. Germline V gene data show CDR1 as MNHEY and CDR2 as SVGAGI. J was trimmed by 8 bases and V by 6 bases; bases with no gene match: 13. The CDR3 DNA is TGTGCCAGCAGGATAACAGGGGAGGGTTGGGACACCATATATTTT. This sequence encodes CASRITGEGWDTIYF.

This clone appeared a single time. The rearrangement uses TRBV5-1 and TRBJ2-7; TRBD1 matches at 7 bases. With V trimmed by 3 bases and J by 3 bases, 6 bases remained unmatched. Germline loops: CDR1 SGHRS, CDR2 YFSETQ. This CDR3 is built from 14 residues. The CDR3 reads CASSYTTGYYEQYF. CDR3 DNA sequence: TGCGCCAGCAGCTACACGACAGGGTACTACGAGCAGTACTTC.

V and J are TRBV4-1 and TRBJ1-1; 8 bases are a match to TRBD1. Trimming took 5 bases from V and 0 from J; bases not matched to a gene: 11. The CDR3 extends over 17 amino acids. Per germline, CDR1 MGHRA and CDR2 YSYEKL. The CDR3 DNA follows: TGCGCCAGCAGCACCGGGACAGGCCCTGGTTTGAACACTGAAGCTTTCTTT. It translates to CASSTGTGPGLNTEAFF.

This CDR3 reads CASSHREFHTGELFF. The CDR3 nucleotides are TGTGCCAGCAGCCACCGGGAGTTCCACACCGGGGAGCTGTTTTTT. The chain joins TRBV3-1 (or the pseudogene TRBV3-2) to TRBJ2-2; perhaps TRBD2 as D (6 bases). Germline V gene data show CDR1 as LGHDT and CDR2 as YNNKEL (reference sequence). V lost 3 bases and J 3 bases, leaving 11 bases between the germline ends. CDR3 length: 15 residues.

V usage is TRBV11-2 and J usage is TRBJ1-4; a possible D gene is TRBD1 (5 bases). CDR3 length equals 14 residues. Per the germline V gene, CDR1 is SGHAT and CDR2 is FQNNGV. V shed 5 bases and J shed 8 bases, with 15 bases lying between them. CDR3 amino acids: CASSRGGVREKLFF. The DNA of the CDR3 is TGTGCCAGCAGCCGCGGGGGGGTACGGGAAAAACTGTTTTTT.

This chain uses TRBV7-2 with TRBJ1-6; 8 nucleotides match TRBD1. CDR1 SGHTA and CDR2 FQGNSA come from the germline V gene. The CDR3 is 16 residues long. J gave up 9 bases and V 5 bases, and 12 bases lay outside the gene matches. The CDR3: CASSTRPQGASSPLHF. In nucleotides, the CDR3 is TGTGCCAGCAGCACTCGTCCGCAGGGGGCTAGTTCACCCCTCCACTTT.

J is TRBJ2-2 and V is TRBV6-6; TRBD2 matches 8 bases. V trimming: 6 bases; J trimming: 2 bases; junction bases outside the gene matches: 8. The CDR3 spans 16 residues. Looked up from germline, CDR1 is MNHNY and CDR2 is SVGAGI (reference sequence). The CDR3 loop reads CASSPRLALNTGELFF. The DNA for the CDR3 is TGTGCCAGCAGCCCCCGACTAGCGCTTAACACCGGGGAGCTGTTTTTT.